The clone carrying this T cell receptor (beta chain) was observed once. The sample is drawn from a study of control samples from healthy donors and cancer patients. Assay used: immunoSEQ multiplex PCR; TCRdb lists only in-frame clones, some missing. This table holds about 51,000 clones, almost 90% found once. This CDR3 contains 15 residues. Germline assignment: CDR1 MNHEY and CDR2 SVGAGI. V was clipped by 5 bases and J by 0 bases, with 14 bases between them. The rearrangement links TRBV6-5 to TRBJ2-7; D call uncertain. Sequenced sample: PBMCs. This clonotype originated in a man over 45 with head and neck cancer. CDR3 protein: CASSKTWESSYEQYF. In nucleotides, the CDR3 is TGTGCCAGCAGTAAAACCTGGGAAAGCTCCTACGAGCAGTACTTC.